The 28 T cell receptor beta chains below come from one sample, sequenced in a study of vaccination and CD4 T cells after COVID-19. Oncomine TCR Beta short-read sequencing was applied to DNA from cultured CD4+ T cells. Each CDR3 protein is one row after TCRdb ran MiXCR on the PCR reads. The repertoire includes 10,000 to 15,000 distinct CDR3 sequences, about 74% of them detected once, and about 8.1% sits in the top ten. Treatment specified: approximately nine-day PBMC culture with coronavirus spike peptide pools or control peptides (ViraFEST assay). The antigens these receptors bind are not known. The source material was CD4+ T cells from blood, cultured in vitro, sampled after SARS-CoV-2 vaccination. The source is a human donor who received a COVID-19 vaccine.

The gene calls are TRBV7-8 and TRBJ1-5, with D possibly TRBD1 on 5 matching bases. CDR3 size: 16 residues. Per germline, CDR1 SGHVS and CDR2 FQNEAQ. V lost 5 bases, J lost 2 bases, and 16 bases lay in between. CDR3 in amino acids: CASSPQSGGGNQPQHF. The CDR3 coding sequence is TGTGCCAGCAGCCCCCAAAGTGGAGGGGGCAATCAGCCCCAGCATTTT.

The chain recombines TRBV6-5 with TRBJ1-2; the D gene is possibly TRBD1 (5 bases). Germline values: CDR1 MNHEY, CDR2 SVGAGI. The V end lost 2 bases, the J end lost 4 bases, and 14 bases lay between the germline ends. The CDR3 contains 15 residues. As DNA, the CDR3 is TGTGCCAGCAGTTACGATGGGCAGGGAGTCTATGGCTACACCTTC. The encoded protein is CASSYDGQGVYGYTF.

The chain joins TRBV5-1 to TRBJ2-5, with 9 bases identical to TRBD2. Germline CDR1 and CDR2: SGHRS and YFSETQ. J was trimmed by 6 bases and V by 3 bases; bases with no gene match: 9. The CDR3 is made up of 15 amino acids. In DNA form, the CDR3 reads TGCGCCAGCAGCTCGGGCGGGGGGGCCGTTAAGACCCAGTACTTC. It specifies CASSSGGGAVKTQYF.

V is TRBV7-6 and J is TRBJ1-1, with D perhaps matching TRBD1 (5 bases). The CDR3 sequence is 18 residues long. Trimming shortened V by 4 bases and J by 4 bases, and 25 bases separated the two germline ends. Germline V gives CDR1 SGHVS, CDR2 FNYEAQ. The CDR3: CASSSTLALGGRITEAFF. CDR3 DNA sequence: TGTGCCAGCAGCTCCACCTTAGCATTGGGGGGTCGGATCACTGAAGCTTTCTTT.

This clonotype was observed a few times. This chain connects TRBV5-4 to TRBJ2-5; possibly TRBD2 for D (5 bases). This CDR3 is built from 16 residues. Germline assignment: CDR1 SGHNT and CDR2 YYREEE (reference sequence). V was cut by 3 bases and J by 2 bases, with 17 bases left in between. This CDR3 reads CASSSNIGLEQETQYF. CDR3 in DNA: TGTGCCAGCAGCTCAAATATCGGACTGGAGCAAGAGACCCAGTACTTC.

This sequence joins TRBV20-1 and TRBJ1-5; D ambiguous. Germline V gene sequence: CDR1 DFQATT, CDR2 SNEGSKA (reference sequence). V lost 7 bases and J 3 bases, leaving 10 bases between the germline ends. There are 12 residues in the CDR3. The CDR3 coding sequence is TGCAGTGTATCCGGGGACAATCAGCCCCAGCATTTT. Encoded protein: CSVSGDNQPQHF.

The chain joins TRBV6-2 or TRBV6-3 to TRBJ2-1, with a weak D call TRBD1 (6 bases). CDR3 length equals 16 residues. The germline gives CDR1 MNHEY, CDR2 SVGEGT. The ends were cut back, 6 bases at V and 4 bases at J, with 19 bases in the middle. The CDR3 DNA is TGTGCCAGCAGCGACCCCTTTCGGACAGCTTACAATGAGCAGTTCTTC. It yields the protein CASSDPFRTAYNEQFF.

The V and J genes are TRBV2 and TRBJ1-5; D unresolved. Trimming removed 4 bases at V and 11 bases at J, with 15 bases between. The CDR3 length is 13 residues. Germline V lookup: CDR1 SNHLY, CDR2 FYNNEI. CDR3 DNA: TGTGCCAGCAGTGGGGCAGGACTTAGGGCCCAGCATTTT. This gives the protein CASSGAGLRAQHF.

The chain has TRBV6-1 and TRBJ1-1, with D unclear. This CDR3 spans 15 amino acids. CDR1 and CDR2 from the germline V gene are MNHNS and SASEGT. The V and J ends lost 2 bases and 0 bases respectively, with 10 bases between them. Here the CDR3 DNA reads TGTGCCAGCAGTGAACGCCAGAGAATGAACACTGAAGCTTTCTTT. Its translation: CASSERQRMNTEAFF.

The chain couples TRBV11-1 to TRBJ2-5, with TRBD2 matching 7 bases. Germline values: CDR1 SGHAT, CDR2 FQDESV (reference sequence). The CDR3 runs 16 residues. Trimming cost V 5 bases and J 2 bases; bases outside gene matches: 11. The CDR3 loop reads CASSLMTSSKQETQYF. CDR3 coding DNA: TGTGCCAGCAGCCTAATGACTAGCTCCAAGCAAGAGACCCAGTACTTC.

The CDR3 loop is CSAIKLRADTQYF. The CDR3 region has the DNA TGCAGTGCTATCAAACTAAGGGCAGATACGCAGTATTTT. The chain has TRBV20-1 and TRBJ2-3; D gene unclear. CDR1 is DFQATT and CDR2 is SNEGSKA in the germline V gene (reference sequence). V was cut by 4 bases and J by 4 bases, with 12 bases left in between. The CDR3 spans 13 residues.

The chain links TRBV7-9 to TRBJ2-7; no clear D. This CDR3 has 11 amino acids. CDR1 is SEHNR, CDR2 FQNEAQ, per germline (reference sequence). The V end was cut by 5 bases, the J end by 0 bases, with 2 bases between. DNA of the CDR3: TGTGCCAGCAGCGTCTCCTACGAGCAGTACTTC. It codes for CASSVSYEQYF.

The chain employs TRBV2 and TRBJ2-7; D not certain. Germline V CDR1 and CDR2: SNHLY, FYNNEI. This CDR3 has 14 residues. The V and J ends lost 6 bases and 4 bases respectively, with 16 bases between them. The CDR3 sequence is CASRWRFGSYEQYF. The DNA of the CDR3 is TGTGCCAGCAGATGGCGTTTCGGATCGTACGAGCAGTACTTC.

The rearrangement uses TRBV10-3 and TRBJ2-5, with D possibly matching TRBD2 (7 bases). V was clipped by 8 bases and J by 5 bases, with 15 bases between them. Germline assignment: CDR1 ENHRY and CDR2 SYGVKD. This CDR3 is built from 13 residues. The CDR3 loop reads CAIQGGADETQYF. CDR3 coding DNA: TGTGCCATCCAAGGGGGGGCCGACGAGACCCAGTACTTC.

The rearrangement links TRBV7-6 to TRBJ2-2; TRBD2 aligns across 7 bases. J gave up 3 bases and V 6 bases, and 10 bases lay outside the gene matches. Germline loops: CDR1 SGHVS, CDR2 FNYEAQ. The CDR3 length is 16 residues. CDR3 DNA sequence: TGTGCCAGCAGTCGAGAGGGAGGGTATCACACCGGGGAGCTGTTTTTT. The encoded protein is CASSREGGYHTGELFF.

V is TRBV20-1 and J is TRBJ2-3, with TRBD2 identical over 13 bases. In germline, CDR1 is DFQATT, CDR2 SNEGSKA (reference sequence). This CDR3 spans 16 amino acids. The ends lost 3 bases at V and 5 bases at J; junction bases unmatched: 8. Here the CDR3 DNA reads TGCAGTGCTAGCGGACTAGCGGGGGCCGGGGGAGATACGCAGTATTTT. This translates into CSASGLAGAGGDTQYF.

This rearrangement joins TRBV6-1 to TRBJ1-6; tentative D call: TRBD1 (5 bases). Germline V gene sequence: CDR1 MNHNS, CDR2 SASEGT. V was shortened by 10 bases and J by 7 bases, with 14 bases between the two germline ends. This CDR3 spans 13 amino acids. The CDR3 loop reads CATSPGTNSPLHF. DNA of the CDR3: TGTGCCACCTCCCCAGGGACCAATTCACCCCTCCACTTT.

In this sample, this clonotype is large (0.1 to 1%). This chain connects TRBV20-1 to TRBJ1-3, with D perhaps TRBD1 (6 bases). Trimming removed 3 bases at V and 0 bases at J, with 12 bases between. Germline-derived CDR1 and CDR2 are DFQATT and SNEGSKA (reference sequence). The CDR3 extends over 15 amino acids. The CDR3 loop reads CSASRGLNSGNTIYF. The CDR3 nucleotides read TGCAGTGCTAGCAGGGGCCTGAACTCTGGAAACACCATATATTTT.

The chain combines TRBV7-2 with TRBJ2-1; D gene uncertain. This CDR3 is built from 11 residues. V lost 6 bases and J 5 bases, leaving 5 bases between the germline ends. Looked up from germline, CDR1 is SGHTA and CDR2 is FQGNSA. In DNA form, the CDR3 reads TGTGCCAGCAGGAACGACAATGAGCAGTTCTTC. It is translated as CASRNDNEQFF.

Within the sample, this clonotype is medium-sized. This chain joins TRBV24-1 and TRBJ1-4; D remains ambiguous. The CDR3 consists of 13 residues. V was pared by 4 bases and J by 4 bases, with 6 bases between. Per the germline V gene, CDR1 is KGHDR and CDR2 is SFDVKD. CDR3 sequence (DNA): TGTGCCACCAGTGAACACGATAATGAAAAACTGTTTTTT. Residues: CATSEHDNEKLFF.

This clonotype was seen only once. The J gene is TRBJ2-1, the V gene TRBV20-1, with D perhaps TRBD2 (7 bases). V was clipped by 5 bases and J by 4 bases, with 21 bases between them. This CDR3 spans 16 amino acids. Germline CDR1 reads DFQATT; CDR2 reads SNEGSKA (reference sequence). This CDR3 reads CSAEVGGPSLYNEQFF. The CDR3 nucleotides read TGCAGTGCTGAGGTGGGGGGGCCTTCCTTATACAATGAGCAGTTCTTC.

The chain carries TRBV7-9 and TRBJ2-1; D gene ambiguous. Trimming cost V 1 base and J 0 bases, with 7 bases left between them. The CDR3 is 15 residues long. Germline CDR1 reads SEHNR; CDR2 reads FQNEAQ (reference sequence). The CDR3 region is CASSLDLISYNEQFF. The CDR3 DNA reads as TGTGCCAGCAGCTTAGACCTTATCTCCTACAATGAGCAGTTCTTC.

The chain has TRBV5-1 and TRBJ1-6, with a weak D call TRBD1 (6 bases). Germline CDR1 and CDR2: SGHRS and YFSETQ. V dropped 6 bases and J dropped 5 bases, with 6 bases sitting between them. The CDR3 has 12 amino acids. As DNA, the CDR3 is TGCGCCAGCAACAGGGATAATTCACCCCTCCACTTT. As protein: CASNRDNSPLHF.

Of note for this clonotype: A read error is possible here, since a much larger clone lies one base away. The V gene is TRBV11-3, the J gene TRBJ2-5; 7 bases align to TRBD2. The CDR3 extends over 14 amino acids. Germline V gene data show CDR1 as SGHNT and CDR2 as YENEEA. The CDR3 protein is CAGSPGRAVETQYF. Written as DNA, the CDR3 is TGTGCCGGCAGCCCTGGGAGGGCCGTCGAGACCCAGTACTTC.

The chain joins TRBV2 to TRBJ2-3, with 11 bases matching TRBD2. V shed 3 bases, J shed 8 bases, and the junction held 7 bases outside the gene matches. CDR3 length equals 15 residues. CDR1 is SNHLY, CDR2 FYNNEI, per germline. The CDR3 region is CASSDKTSGAGTQYF. CDR3 DNA sequence: TGTGCCAGCAGTGACAAGACTAGCGGGGCGGGTACGCAGTATTTT.

The chain combines TRBV10-3 with TRBJ2-6; the D gene is possibly TRBD1 (6 bases). The V end was cut by 2 bases, the J end by 6 bases, with 8 bases between. This CDR3 contains 14 residues. Per the germline V gene, CDR1 is ENHRY and CDR2 is SYGVKD. The CDR3 DNA reads as TGTGCCATCAGTGAGAGACAGGTGGCCAACGTCCTGACTTTC. It translates to CAISERQVANVLTF.

The J gene is TRBJ1-2, the V gene TRBV4-1; 7 nucleotides line up with TRBD1. The CDR3 runs to 16 residues. The germline V gene has CDR1 MGHRA and CDR2 YSYEKL. Germline trimming cut 1 base from V and 3 bases from J; bases unmatched to any gene: 8. CDR3 sequence (DNA): TGCGCCAGCAGCCAAGGGATCGCAGGGGGTTACTATGGCTACACCTTC. This gives the protein CASSQGIAGGYYGYTF.

The V and J genes are TRBV7-9 and TRBJ1-3, with D possibly TRBD1 on 5 matching bases. Looked up from germline, CDR1 is SEHNR and CDR2 is FQNEAQ (reference sequence). The CDR3 runs to 16 residues. Trimming removed 2 bases at V and 0 bases at J, with 11 bases between. The CDR3 region is CASSLHTGNSGNTIYF. The CDR3 bases are TGTGCCAGCAGCTTACATACAGGAAACTCTGGAAACACCATATATTTT.